The clone carrying this T cell receptor beta chain showed up just a few times. Its specificity is not known. TCRdb ran MiXCR on the 5' RACE reads and lists one entry per CDR3 protein. Of under 550,000 distinct CDR3 sequences detected, roughly a quarter appear once; the ten largest clones hold 0.89%. Germline V gene sequence: CDR1 SNHLY, CDR2 FYNNEI. V dropped 4 bases and J dropped 2 bases, with 5 bases sitting between them. CDR3 length: 12 amino acids. The data were taken from a study of CD8 T cells in ankylosing spondylitis. Findings and limits, study-wide: In ankylosing spondylitis blood, a motif of about 8 highly homologous TCR beta variants appeared characteristic.

Sequencing was performed on blood, either unsorted or a sorted T cell fraction (not recorded which). The TCR sequence derives from a male donor with ankylosing spondylitis. The rearrangement links TRBV2 to TRBJ1-1; D gene ambiguous. DNA for the CDR3: TGTGCCAGCAGTGCACCCAACACTGAAGCTTTCTTT. This translates into CASSAPNTEAFF.